The present T cell receptor beta chain was sequenced within a study of cytomegalovirus exposure and HLA in healthy donors. Findings and caveats of the study: HLA-A and HLA-B allele assignments for most subjects were reportedly predicted accurately using TCR beta sequences.

13 Jbeta primers and 60 Vbeta primers were used for the PCR. Profiling relied on immunoSEQ multiplex PCR, and the TCRdb table lists in-frame clones only, not all of them. The sample contains around 170,000 clones, approximately 81% of which appear only once. Trimming shortened V by 6 bases and J by 7 bases, and 15 bases separated the two germline ends. The CDR3 consists of 13 residues. CDR1 and CDR2 (germline): MNHEY, SVGAGI. About this clone itself: The antigen remains undetermined.

The sequence was collected from a man over 45 in good health and CMV-seropositive. The chain couples TRBV6-5 to TRBJ1-1, with no clear D. Sequencing input: PBMCs. As DNA, the CDR3 is TGTGCCAGCAGAGGAGAGGAGTACAATGAAGCTTTCTTT. Translation: CASRGEEYNEAFF.